This T cell receptor beta chain was sequenced for a study of a mutant IDH1 vaccine in newly diagnosed glioma. Study background: Eight vaccine injections were given to patients in weeks 1, 3, 5, 7, 11, 15, 19 and 23. The earlier regimen, radiotherapy, temozolomide, or both, was most often both. Onset of vaccination occurred 4-6 weeks following radiotherapy alone, or with temozolomide cycles.

A remark on this clone: Antigen specificity is unknown.

The time point denotes: week 5, during vaccination. Vaccine doses each comprised 300 ug of mutant IDH1 20-mer peptide, with topical imiquimod. Tumors from donors were new WHO grade 3 or 4 IDH1-mutant astrocytomas with ATRX loss. Using immunoSEQ multiplex PCR, the repertoire was profiled, and TCRdb retains in-frame clones only, with some absent. The data contain about 54,000 clones, approximately 81% of them singletons. With 4 bases clipped from V and 5 bases from J, the junction kept 17 bases outside the gene matches. This CDR3 is 17 amino acids long. Germline V gene data show CDR1 as LNHDA and CDR2 as SQIVND (reference sequence).

The source was PBMCs, collected from a glioma patient whose treatment included an IDH1 peptide vaccine. The sequence was obtained from a young man with glioma. This rearrangement joins TRBV19 to TRBJ2-7; 7 bases align to TRBD1. In nucleotides, the CDR3 is TGTGCCAGTAGTAATCACTCAAGGCAGAGGGGGCAACACGAGCAGTACTTC. It codes for CASSNHSRQRGQHEQYF.